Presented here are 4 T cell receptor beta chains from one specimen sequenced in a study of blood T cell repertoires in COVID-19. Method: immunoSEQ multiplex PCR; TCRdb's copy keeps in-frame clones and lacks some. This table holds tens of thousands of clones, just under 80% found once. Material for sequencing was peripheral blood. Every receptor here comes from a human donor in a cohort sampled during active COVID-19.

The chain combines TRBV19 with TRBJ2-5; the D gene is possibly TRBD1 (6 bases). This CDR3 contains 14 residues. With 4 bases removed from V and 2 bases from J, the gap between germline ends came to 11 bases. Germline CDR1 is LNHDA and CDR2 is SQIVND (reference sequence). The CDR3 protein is CASSTYRDQETQYF. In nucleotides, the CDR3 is TGTGCCAGTAGTACATACAGGGATCAAGAGACCCAGTACTTC.

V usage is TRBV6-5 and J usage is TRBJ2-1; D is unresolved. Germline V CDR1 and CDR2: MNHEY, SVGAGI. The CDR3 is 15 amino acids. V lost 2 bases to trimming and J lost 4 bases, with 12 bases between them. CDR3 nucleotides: TGTGCCAGCAGTTACCCCGGGTCGGCTTACAATGAGCAGTTCTTC. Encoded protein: CASSYPGSAYNEQFF.

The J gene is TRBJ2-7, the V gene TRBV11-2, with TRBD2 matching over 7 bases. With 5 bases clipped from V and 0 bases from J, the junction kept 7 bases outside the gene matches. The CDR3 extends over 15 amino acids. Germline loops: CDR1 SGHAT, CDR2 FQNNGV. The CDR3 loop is CASSRLGTTSYEQYF. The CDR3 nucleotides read TGTGCCAGCAGCCGCTTGGGGACTACCTCCTACGAGCAGTACTTC.

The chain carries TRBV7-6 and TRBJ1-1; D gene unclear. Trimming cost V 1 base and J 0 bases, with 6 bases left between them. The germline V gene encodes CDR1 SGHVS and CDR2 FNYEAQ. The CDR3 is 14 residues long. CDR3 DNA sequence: TGTGCCAGCAGCTTAGGGGCTATGAACACTGAAGCTTTCTTT. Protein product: CASSLGAMNTEAFF.